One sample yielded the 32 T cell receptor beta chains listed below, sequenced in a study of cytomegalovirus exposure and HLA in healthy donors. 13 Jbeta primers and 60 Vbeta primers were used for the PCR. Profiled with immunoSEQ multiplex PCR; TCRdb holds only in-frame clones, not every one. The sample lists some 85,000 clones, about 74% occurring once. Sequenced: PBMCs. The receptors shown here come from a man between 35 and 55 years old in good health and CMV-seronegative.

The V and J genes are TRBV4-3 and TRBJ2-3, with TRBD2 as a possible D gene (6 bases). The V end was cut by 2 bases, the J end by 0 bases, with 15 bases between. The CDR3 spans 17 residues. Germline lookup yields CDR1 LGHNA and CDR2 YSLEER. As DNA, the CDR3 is TGCGCCAGCAGCCAACCCCCCTTCGGGGGTAGCACAGATACGCAGTATTTT. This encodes CASSQPPFGGSTDTQYF.

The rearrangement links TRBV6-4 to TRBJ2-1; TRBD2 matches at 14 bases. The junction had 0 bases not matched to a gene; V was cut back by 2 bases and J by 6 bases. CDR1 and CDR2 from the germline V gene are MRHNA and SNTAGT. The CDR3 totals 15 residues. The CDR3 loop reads CASSDGTSGGNEQFF. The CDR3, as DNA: TGTGCCAGCAGTGACGGGACTAGCGGGGGCAATGAGCAGTTCTTC.

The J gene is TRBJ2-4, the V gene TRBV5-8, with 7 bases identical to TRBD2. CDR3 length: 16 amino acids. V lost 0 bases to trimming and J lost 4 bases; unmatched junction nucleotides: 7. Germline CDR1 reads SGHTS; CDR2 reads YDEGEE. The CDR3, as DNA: TGTGCCAGCAGCTTGGAATTGGGCGGGAGTAAAAACATTCAGTACTTC. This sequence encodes CASSLELGGSKNIQYF.

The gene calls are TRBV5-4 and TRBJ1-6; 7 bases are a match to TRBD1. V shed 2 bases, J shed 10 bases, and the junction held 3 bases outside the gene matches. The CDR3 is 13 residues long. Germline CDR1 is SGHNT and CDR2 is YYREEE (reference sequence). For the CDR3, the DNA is TGTGCCAGCAGCTTACAGGGGAGGTCACCCCTCCACTTT. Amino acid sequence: CASSLQGRSPLHF.

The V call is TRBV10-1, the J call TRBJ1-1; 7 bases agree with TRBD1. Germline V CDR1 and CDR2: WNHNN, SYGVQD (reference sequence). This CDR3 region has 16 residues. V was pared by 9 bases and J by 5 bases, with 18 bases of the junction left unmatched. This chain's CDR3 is CARILTPRGSGTEAFF. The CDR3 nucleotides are TGCGCCAGAATCTTAACCCCCAGGGGGTCGGGTACTGAAGCTTTCTTT.

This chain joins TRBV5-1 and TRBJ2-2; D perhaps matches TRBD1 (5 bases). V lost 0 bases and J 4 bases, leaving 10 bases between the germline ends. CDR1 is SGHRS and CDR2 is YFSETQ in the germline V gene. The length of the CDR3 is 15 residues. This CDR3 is CASSLGQGGTGELFF. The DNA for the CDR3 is TGCGCCAGCAGCTTGGGGCAGGGTGGCACCGGGGAGCTGTTTTTT.

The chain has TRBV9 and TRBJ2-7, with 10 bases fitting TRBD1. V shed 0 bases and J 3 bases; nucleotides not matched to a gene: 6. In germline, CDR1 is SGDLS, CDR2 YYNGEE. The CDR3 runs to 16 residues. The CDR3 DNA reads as TGTGCCAGCAGCGTAGGTGCGGGACAGGGGTTCTACGAGCAGTACTTC. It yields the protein CASSVGAGQGFYEQYF.

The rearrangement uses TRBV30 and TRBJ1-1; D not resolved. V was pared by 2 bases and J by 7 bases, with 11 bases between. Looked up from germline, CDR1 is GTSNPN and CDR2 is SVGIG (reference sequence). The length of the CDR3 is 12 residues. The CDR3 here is CAWSQVIGEAFF. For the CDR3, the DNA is TGTGCCTGGAGTCAGGTGATAGGTGAAGCTTTCTTT.

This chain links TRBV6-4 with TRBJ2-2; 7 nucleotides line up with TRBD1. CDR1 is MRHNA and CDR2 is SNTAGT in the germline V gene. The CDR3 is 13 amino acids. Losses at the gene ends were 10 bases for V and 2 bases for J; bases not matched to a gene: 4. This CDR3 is CATRDRNTGELFF. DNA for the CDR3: TGTGCCACCCGGGACAGAAACACCGGGGAGCTGTTTTTT.

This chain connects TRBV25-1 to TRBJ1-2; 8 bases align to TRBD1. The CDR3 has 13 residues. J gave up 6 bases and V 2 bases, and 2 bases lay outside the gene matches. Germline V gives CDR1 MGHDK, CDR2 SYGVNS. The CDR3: CASSETGGNGYTF. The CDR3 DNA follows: TGTGCCAGCAGTGAAACAGGGGGAAATGGCTACACCTTC.

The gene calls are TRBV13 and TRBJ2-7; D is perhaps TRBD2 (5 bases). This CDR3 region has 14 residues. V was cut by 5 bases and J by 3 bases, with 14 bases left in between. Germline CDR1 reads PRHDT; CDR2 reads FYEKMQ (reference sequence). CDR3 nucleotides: TGTGCCAGCAGCCCCCTGGCCGGAGGCTACGAGCAGTACTTC. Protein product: CASSPLAGGYEQYF.

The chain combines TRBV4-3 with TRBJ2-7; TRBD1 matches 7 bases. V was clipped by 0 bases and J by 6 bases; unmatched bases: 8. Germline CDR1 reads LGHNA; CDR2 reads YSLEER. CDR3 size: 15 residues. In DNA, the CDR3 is TGCGCCAGCAGCCAAGATCGAACTTCAGGGGGCGAGCAGTACTTC. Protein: CASSQDRTSGGEQYF.

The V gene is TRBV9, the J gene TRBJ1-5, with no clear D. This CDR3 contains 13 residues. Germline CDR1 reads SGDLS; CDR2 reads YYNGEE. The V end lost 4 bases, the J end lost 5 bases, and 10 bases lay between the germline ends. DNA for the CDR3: TGTGCCAGCAGCCCCTTTCCTGATCAGCCCCAGCATTTT. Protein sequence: CASSPFPDQPQHF.

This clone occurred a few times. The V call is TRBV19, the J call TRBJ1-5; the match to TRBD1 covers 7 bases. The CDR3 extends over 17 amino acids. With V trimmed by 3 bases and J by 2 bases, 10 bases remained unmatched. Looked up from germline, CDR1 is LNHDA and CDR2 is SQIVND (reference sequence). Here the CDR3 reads CASSIDREFDGNQPQHF. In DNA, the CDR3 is TGTGCCAGTAGTATCGACAGGGAGTTTGATGGCAATCAGCCCCAGCATTTT.

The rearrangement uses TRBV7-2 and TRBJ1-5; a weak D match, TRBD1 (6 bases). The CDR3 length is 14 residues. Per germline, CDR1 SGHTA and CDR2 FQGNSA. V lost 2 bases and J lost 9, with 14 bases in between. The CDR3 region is CASSLFRGTGPQHF. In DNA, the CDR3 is TGTGCCAGCAGCTTATTTAGGGGGACGGGGCCCCAGCATTTT.

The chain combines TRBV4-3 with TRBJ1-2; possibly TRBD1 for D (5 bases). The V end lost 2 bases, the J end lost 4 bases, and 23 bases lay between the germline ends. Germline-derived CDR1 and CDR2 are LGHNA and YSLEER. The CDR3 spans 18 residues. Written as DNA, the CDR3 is TGCGCCAGCAGCCAAAAAACCCACGTCGCCAGGGCTTCCTATGGCTACACCTTC. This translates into CASSQKTHVARASYGYTF.

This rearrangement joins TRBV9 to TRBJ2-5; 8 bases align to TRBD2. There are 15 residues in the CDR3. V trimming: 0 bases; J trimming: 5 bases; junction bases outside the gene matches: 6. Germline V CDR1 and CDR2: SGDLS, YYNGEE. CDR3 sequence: CASSVAGGPLETQYF. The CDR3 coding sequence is TGTGCCAGCAGCGTAGCGGGGGGGCCCTTGGAGACCCAGTACTTC. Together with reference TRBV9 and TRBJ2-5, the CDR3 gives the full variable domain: DSGVTQTPKHLITATGQRVTLRCSPRSGDLSVYWYQQSLDQGLQFLIQYYNGEERAKGNILERFSAQQFPDLHSELNLSSLELGDSALYFCASSVAGGPLETQYFGPGTRLLVL.

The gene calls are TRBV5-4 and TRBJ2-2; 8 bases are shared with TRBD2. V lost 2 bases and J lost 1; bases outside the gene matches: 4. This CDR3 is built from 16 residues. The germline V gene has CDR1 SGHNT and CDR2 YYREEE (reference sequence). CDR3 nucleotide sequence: TGTGCCAGCAGCTTATTACTAGCGGAGAACACCGGGGAGCTGTTTTTT. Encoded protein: CASSLLLAENTGELFF. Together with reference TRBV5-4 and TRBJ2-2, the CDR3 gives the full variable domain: ETGVTQSPTHLIKTRGQQVTLRCSSQSGHNTVSWYQQALGQGPQFIFQYYREEENGRGNFPPRFSGLQFPNYSSELNVNALELDDSALYLCASSLLLAENTGELFFGEGSRLTVL.

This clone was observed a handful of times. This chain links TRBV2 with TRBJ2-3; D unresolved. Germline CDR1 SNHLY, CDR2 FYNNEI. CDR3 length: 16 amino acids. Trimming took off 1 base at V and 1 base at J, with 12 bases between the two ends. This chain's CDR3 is CASSEGIQGGTDTQYF. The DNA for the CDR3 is TGTGCCAGCAGTGAAGGCATCCAAGGAGGCACAGATACGCAGTATTTT.

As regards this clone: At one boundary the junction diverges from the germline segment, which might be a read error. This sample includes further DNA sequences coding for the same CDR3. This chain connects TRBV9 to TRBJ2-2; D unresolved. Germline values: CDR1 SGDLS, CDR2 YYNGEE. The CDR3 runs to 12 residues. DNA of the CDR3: TGCGCCAGTGAGACTCTCACCGGGGAGCTGTTTTTT. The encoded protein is CASETLTGELFF.

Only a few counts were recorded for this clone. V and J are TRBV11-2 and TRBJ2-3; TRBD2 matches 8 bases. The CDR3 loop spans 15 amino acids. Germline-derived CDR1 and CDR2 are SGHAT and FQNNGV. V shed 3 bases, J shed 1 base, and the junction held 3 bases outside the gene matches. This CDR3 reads CASSFGGGRTDTQYF. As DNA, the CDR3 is TGTGCCAGCAGCTTCGGCGGGGGGCGCACAGATACGCAGTATTTT. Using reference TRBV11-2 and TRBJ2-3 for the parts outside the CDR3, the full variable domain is EAGVAQSPRYKIIEKRQSVAFWCNPISGHATLYWYQQILGQGPKLLIQFQNNGVVDDSQLPKDRFSAERLKGVDSTLKIQPAKLEDSAVYLCASSFGGGRTDTQYFGPGTRLTVL.

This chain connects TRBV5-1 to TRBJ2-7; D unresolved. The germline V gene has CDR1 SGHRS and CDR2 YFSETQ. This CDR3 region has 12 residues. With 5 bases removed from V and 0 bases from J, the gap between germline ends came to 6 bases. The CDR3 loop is CASSSSSYEQYF. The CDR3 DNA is TGCGCCAGCAGTTCCAGCTCCTACGAGCAGTACTTC.

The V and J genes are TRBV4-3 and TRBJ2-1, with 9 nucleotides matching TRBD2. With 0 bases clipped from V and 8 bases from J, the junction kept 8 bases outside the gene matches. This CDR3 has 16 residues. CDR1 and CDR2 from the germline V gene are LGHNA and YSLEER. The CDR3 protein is CASSQDPAGGRDEQFF. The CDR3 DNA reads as TGCGCCAGCAGCCAAGATCCCGCGGGGGGGCGAGATGAGCAGTTCTTC.

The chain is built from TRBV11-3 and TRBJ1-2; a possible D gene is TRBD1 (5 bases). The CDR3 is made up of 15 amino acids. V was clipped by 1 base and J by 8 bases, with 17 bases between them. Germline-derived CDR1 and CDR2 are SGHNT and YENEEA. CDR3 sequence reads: CASSLGGREGRGYTF. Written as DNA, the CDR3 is TGTGCCAGCAGCTTAGGCGGCAGGGAAGGAAGGGGCTACACCTTC.

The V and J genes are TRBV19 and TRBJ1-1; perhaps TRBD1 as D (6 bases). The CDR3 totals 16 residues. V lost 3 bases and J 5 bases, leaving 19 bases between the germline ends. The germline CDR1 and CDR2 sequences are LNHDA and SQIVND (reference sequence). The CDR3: CASSIAGGAGWTEAFF. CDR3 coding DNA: TGTGCCAGTAGTATCGCGGGGGGCGCGGGATGGACTGAAGCTTTCTTT.

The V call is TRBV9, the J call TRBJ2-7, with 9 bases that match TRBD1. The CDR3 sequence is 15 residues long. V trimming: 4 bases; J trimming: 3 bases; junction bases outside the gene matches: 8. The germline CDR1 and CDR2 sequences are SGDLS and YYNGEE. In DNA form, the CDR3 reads TGTGCCAGCAGCCCAGGTGGGACAGGGCACTACGAGCAGTACTTC. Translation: CASSPGGTGHYEQYF.

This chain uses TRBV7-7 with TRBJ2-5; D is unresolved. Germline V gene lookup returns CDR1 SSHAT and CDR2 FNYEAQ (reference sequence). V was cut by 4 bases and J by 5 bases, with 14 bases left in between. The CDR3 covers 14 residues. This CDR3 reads CASSSRPSAETQYF. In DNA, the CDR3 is TGTGCCAGCAGCTCACGTCCCAGCGCGGAGACCCAGTACTTC.

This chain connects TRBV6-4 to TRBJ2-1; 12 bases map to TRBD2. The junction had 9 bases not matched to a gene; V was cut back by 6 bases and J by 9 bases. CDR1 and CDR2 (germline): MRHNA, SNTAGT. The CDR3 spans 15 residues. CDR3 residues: CASSVTSGGDTEQFF. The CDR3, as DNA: TGTGCCAGCAGCGTGACTAGCGGGGGAGATACTGAGCAGTTCTTC.

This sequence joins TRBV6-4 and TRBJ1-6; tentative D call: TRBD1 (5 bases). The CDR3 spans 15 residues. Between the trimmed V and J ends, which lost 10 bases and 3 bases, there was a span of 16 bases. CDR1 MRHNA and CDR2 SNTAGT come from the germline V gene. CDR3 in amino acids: CATLPARDYNSPLHF. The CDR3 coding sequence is TGTGCCACCCTCCCCGCCAGGGACTATAATTCACCCCTCCACTTT.

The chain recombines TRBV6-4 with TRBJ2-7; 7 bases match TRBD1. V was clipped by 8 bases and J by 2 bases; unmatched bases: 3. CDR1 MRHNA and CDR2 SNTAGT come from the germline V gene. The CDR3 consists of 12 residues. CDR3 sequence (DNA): TGTGCCAGCTACAGGGGACCCTACGAGCAGTACTTC. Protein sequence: CASYRGPYEQYF.

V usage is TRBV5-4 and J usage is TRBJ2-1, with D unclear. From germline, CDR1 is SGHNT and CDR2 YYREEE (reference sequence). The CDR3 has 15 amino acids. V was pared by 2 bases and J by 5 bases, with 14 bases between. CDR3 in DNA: TGTGCCAGCAGCTTACCTCGATTTCGGGACAATGAGCAGTTCTTC. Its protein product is CASSLPRFRDNEQFF.

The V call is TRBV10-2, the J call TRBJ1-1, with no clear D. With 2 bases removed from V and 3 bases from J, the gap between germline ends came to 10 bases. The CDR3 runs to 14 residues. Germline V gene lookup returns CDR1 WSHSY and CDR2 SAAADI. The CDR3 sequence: CASSEADQDTEAFF. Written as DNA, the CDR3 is TGCGCCAGCAGTGAGGCAGATCAAGACACTGAAGCTTTCTTT.